The 29 T cell receptor beta chains in this list originate from one sample, sequenced in a study of OX40 agonist ivuxolimab in advanced cancers. TCRdb keeps only in-frame clones here, not all; method: immunoSEQ multiplex PCR. The sample carries 15,000 to 20,000 clones, about 88% recorded once. The sequences come from CD4+ or CD8+ T cells sorted from blood, collected in a trial of the OX40 agonist ivuxolimab. The source is an adult with an advanced solid tumor such as melanoma, head and neck, liver or kidney cancer.

The V and J genes are TRBV30 and TRBJ1-6; TRBD1 matches at 9 bases. The CDR3 totals 16 residues. Germline V gene sequence: CDR1 GTSNPN, CDR2 SVGIG (reference sequence). V lost 5 bases to trimming and J lost 9 bases; unmatched junction nucleotides: 14. The CDR3 DNA reads TGTGCCTGGTCGCACAGGGGGCGCGGGGTTGGTTCACCCCTCCACTTT. Residues: CAWSHRGRGVGSPLHF.

The chain has TRBV11-1 and TRBJ1-2; D is possibly TRBD1 (5 bases). The CDR3 sequence is 13 residues long. The V gene's germline CDR1 is SGHAT and CDR2 FQDESV (reference sequence). Trimming stripped 5 bases from V and 4 bases from J, with 11 bases between. The CDR3 DNA reads TGTGCCAGCAGCGCGGGGGGAGGCTATGGCTACACCTTC. Amino acids: CASSAGGGYGYTF.

This clone was seen only once. V gene TRBV7-9 combines with J gene TRBJ1-2; possible D gene TRBD1, 5 bases. CDR1 is SEHNR, CDR2 FQNEAQ, per germline (reference sequence). This CDR3 has 13 amino acids. V lost 8 bases to trimming and J lost 7 bases, with 17 bases between them. CDR3: CASSGGALGGYTF. The CDR3 DNA follows: TGTGCCAGCTCTGGCGGGGCACTCGGTGGCTACACCTTC.

V gene TRBV7-9 combines with J gene TRBJ2-1; D is possibly TRBD2 (5 bases). This CDR3 has 17 residues. V dropped 10 bases and J dropped 0 bases, with 22 bases sitting between them. Germline V lookup: CDR1 SEHNR, CDR2 FQNEAQ (reference sequence). The CDR3 loop is CATQPSQRSGSYNEQFF. CDR3 DNA: TGTGCCACCCAGCCATCCCAGCGGTCCGGCTCCTACAATGAGCAGTTCTTC.

This chain links TRBV5-1 with TRBJ1-3, with D possibly being TRBD1 (6 bases). Germline V CDR1 and CDR2: SGHRS, YFSETQ. The V and J ends lost 0 bases and 2 bases respectively, with 12 bases between them. The CDR3 runs to 16 residues. The CDR3: CASSLESPGAGNTIYF. CDR3 DNA: TGCGCCAGCAGCTTGGAAAGCCCAGGGGCTGGAAACACCATATATTTT.

Only a few counts were recorded for this clone. The V and J genes are TRBV27 and TRBJ2-7, with 11 nucleotides matching TRBD1. This CDR3 is 15 amino acids long. The germline CDR1 and CDR2 sequences are MNHEY and SMNVEV (reference sequence). The J segment lost 2 bases and the V segment lost 7 bases, leaving 7 bases of the junction unmatched. This CDR3 is CASKLTDRGPYEQYF. As DNA, the CDR3 is TGTGCCAGCAAACTAACGGACAGGGGGCCCTACGAGCAGTACTTC.

This chain connects TRBV29-1 to TRBJ2-7, with 10 bases matching TRBD1. The CDR3 spans 15 residues. Germline V gene data show CDR1 as SQVTM and CDR2 as ANQGSEA. The ends lost 6 bases at V and 0 bases at J; junction bases unmatched: 8. The CDR3 DNA is TGCAGCGTGTTACTGGGACAGGGGAGCTCCTACGAGCAGTACTTC. Residues: CSVLLGQGSSYEQYF.

The gene calls are TRBV28 and TRBJ1-4; 7 positions match TRBD1. Germline loops: CDR1 MDHEN, CDR2 SYDVKM. The CDR3 has 16 amino acids. V shed 6 bases, J shed 5 bases, and the junction held 12 bases outside the gene matches. CDR3 sequence (DNA): TGTGCCAGCAGATCCCCGCCGGGACAGCGAAATGAAAAACTGTTTTTT. Protein sequence: CASRSPPGQRNEKLFF. Supplemented by reference TRBV28 and TRBJ1-4, the full variable domain reads DVKVTQSSRYLVKRTGEKVFLECVQDMDHENMFWYRQDPGLGLRLIYFSYDVKMKEKGDIPEGYSVSREKKERFSLILESASTNQTSMYLCASRSPPGQRNEKLFFGSGTQLSVL.

This clone was seen a single time. The rearrangement uses TRBV27 and TRBJ2-7; D might be TRBD2 (5 bases). This CDR3 is 13 amino acids long. V was shortened by 7 bases and J by 1 base, with 11 bases between the two germline ends. Germline V gives CDR1 MNHEY, CDR2 SMNVEV (reference sequence). The CDR3 region has the DNA TGTGCCAGCAAAGTCCCGGGGTCCTACGAGCAGTACTTC. Translation: CASKVPGSYEQYF.

This clone appeared once. The J gene is TRBJ1-2, the V gene TRBV29-1, with 8 bases matching TRBD1. The V gene's germline CDR1 is SQVTM and CDR2 ANQGSEA. V was pared by 4 bases and J by 8 bases, with 6 bases of the junction left unmatched. The CDR3 runs 12 residues. For the CDR3, the DNA is TGCAGCGTTGGGCAGGGGGCGCGGGGCTACACCTTC. Protein: CSVGQGARGYTF.

The chain is built from TRBV5-1 and TRBJ2-1; the D gene is possibly TRBD2 (6 bases). Germline lookup yields CDR1 SGHRS and CDR2 YFSETQ. V dropped 0 bases and J dropped 9 bases, with 13 bases sitting between them. The CDR3 length is 14 residues. The CDR3 here is CASSLVTGDSEQFF. The CDR3 DNA reads TGCGCCAGCAGCTTGGTGACGGGAGATTCTGAGCAGTTCTTC.

The V and J genes are TRBV7-2 and TRBJ1-4, with D tentatively TRBD1 (5 bases). This CDR3 contains 16 residues. In germline, CDR1 is SGHTA, CDR2 FQGNSA. V dropped 3 bases and J dropped 8 bases, with 19 bases sitting between them. CDR3 protein: CASSFRGVGVGEKLFF. The CDR3 DNA sequence: TGTGCCAGCAGCTTCCGAGGCGTGGGGGTTGGAGAAAAACTGTTTTTT.

This clone was seen a single time. The CDR3 is CASSLGPGQGTNSPLHF. The CDR3 nucleotides read TGCGCCAGCAGCTTGGGCCCCGGACAGGGAACAAATTCACCCCTCCACTTT. This chain uses TRBV5-1 with TRBJ1-6, with TRBD1 matching over 8 bases. Losses at the gene ends were 0 bases for V and 7 bases for J; bases not matched to a gene: 9. Germline loops: CDR1 SGHRS, CDR2 YFSETQ. CDR3 length: 17 residues.

The chain uses TRBV2 and TRBJ1-2; D gene uncertain. V lost 2 bases and J lost 2, with 3 bases in between. Germline lookup yields CDR1 SNHLY and CDR2 FYNNEI. The CDR3 runs 12 residues. CDR3: CASSEQNYGYTF. For the CDR3, the DNA is TGTGCCAGCAGTGAACAAAACTATGGCTACACCTTC.

This chain joins TRBV6-4 and TRBJ1-5; D is undetermined. Germline lookup yields CDR1 MRHNA and CDR2 SNTAGT. Trimming left V 3 bases short and J 12 bases short, with 12 bases between. The CDR3 has 12 amino acids. For the CDR3, the DNA is TGTGCCAGCAGTGAGCCAGTCTTGCTCCAGCATTTT. As protein: CASSEPVLLQHF.

This chain links TRBV7-9 with TRBJ2-1; 8 nucleotides agree with TRBD2. Germline V gene data show CDR1 as SEHNR and CDR2 as FQNEAQ (reference sequence). The CDR3 consists of 16 residues. Germline trimming cut 4 bases from V and 0 bases from J; bases unmatched to any gene: 5. CDR3 residues: CASSSSGRSSYNEQFF. In DNA, the CDR3 is TGTGCCAGCAGCTCTAGCGGGCGAAGCTCCTACAATGAGCAGTTCTTC.

This clone was seen once. The junction does not match germline at one end; this may be a read error. The J gene is TRBJ2-1, the V gene TRBV30, with D perhaps TRBD1 (6 bases). The CDR3 runs to 15 residues. In germline, CDR1 is GTSNPN, CDR2 SVGIG (reference sequence). The CDR3 is CAWSVDWTANNGQFF. The CDR3 bases are TGTGCCTGGAGTGTTGACTGGACAGCCAACAATGGGCAGTTCTTC.

The V call is TRBV27, the J call TRBJ1-1; D remains ambiguous. Germline-derived CDR1 and CDR2 are MNHEY and SMNVEV (reference sequence). The germline V and J ends were trimmed by 6 bases and 3 bases, with 11 bases remaining between them. The CDR3 runs 13 residues. The CDR3 protein is CASSPWTHTEAFF. CDR3 bases: TGTGCCAGCAGCCCCTGGACGCACACTGAAGCTTTCTTT.

In its sample, this clone was seen a few times. V gene TRBV30 combines with J gene TRBJ1-1; no definite D call. Trimming stripped 2 bases from V and 1 base from J, with 5 bases between. Germline-derived CDR1 and CDR2 are GTSNPN and SVGIG (reference sequence). The CDR3 contains 12 residues. The CDR3 nucleotides read TGTGCCTGGAGTCCAACGAACACTGAAGCTTTCTTT. This encodes CAWSPTNTEAFF.

The rearrangement joins TRBV6-5 to TRBJ1-2, with D unclear. The CDR3 has 13 amino acids. Between the trimmed V and J ends, which lost 10 bases and 0 bases, there was a span of 12 bases. CDR1 MNHEY and CDR2 SVGAGI come from the germline V gene. The DNA of the CDR3 is TGTGCCACTAACCATGGGTCTAACTATGGCTACACCTTC. Protein product: CATNHGSNYGYTF.

The chain employs TRBV7-2 and TRBJ2-5; no definite D call. The CDR3 has 11 residues. Trimming took 5 bases from V and 4 from J, leaving 5 bases between them. Germline lookup yields CDR1 SGHTA and CDR2 FQGNSA. CDR3 DNA sequence: TGTGCCAGCAGCATAAGAGAGACCCAGTACTTC. The encoded protein is CASSIRETQYF.

V gene TRBV7-8 combines with J gene TRBJ1-3, with D perhaps matching TRBD1 (6 bases). The CDR3 is made up of 12 amino acids. Trimming shortened V by 6 bases and J by 9 bases, and 12 bases separated the two germline ends. Germline assignment: CDR1 SGHVS and CDR2 FQNEAQ. The CDR3 loop reads CASSFQGGTIYF. In DNA, the CDR3 is TGTGCCAGCAGTTTCCAAGGGGGCACCATATATTTT. Together with reference TRBV7-8 and TRBJ1-3, the CDR3 gives the full variable domain: GAGVSQSPRYKVAKRGQDVALRCDPISGHVSLFWYQQALGQGPEFLTYFQNEAQLDKSGLPSDRFFAERPEGSVSTLKIQRTQQEDSAVYLCASSFQGGTIYFGEGSWLTVV.

This clone was observed a few times. The chain links TRBV4-1 to TRBJ1-3, with D possibly TRBD1 on 6 matching bases. Germline V gene sequence: CDR1 MGHRA, CDR2 YSYEKL. The CDR3 has 16 residues. With 2 bases removed from V and 0 bases from J, the gap between germline ends came to 11 bases. The CDR3 nucleotides read TGCGCCAGCAGCCAAAGGGGGGTTCCCTCTGGAAACACCATATATTTT. It codes for CASSQRGVPSGNTIYF.

The chain joins TRBV30 to TRBJ2-5, with D possibly TRBD2 on 6 matching bases. Germline loops: CDR1 GTSNPN, CDR2 SVGIG (reference sequence). This CDR3 comprises 13 residues. V shed 3 bases and J shed 4 bases, with 12 bases lying between them. CDR3 region: CAWSRETGETQYF. DNA for the CDR3: TGTGCCTGGAGCCGGGAGACGGGAGAGACCCAGTACTTC.

The J gene is TRBJ1-2, the V gene TRBV28; 11 bases fit TRBD1. Germline trimming cut 6 bases from V and 5 bases from J; bases unmatched to any gene: 8. The CDR3 consists of 15 residues. CDR1 is MDHEN and CDR2 is SYDVKM in the germline V gene. CDR3 sequence reads: CASSEPGQGEYGYTF. The DNA for the CDR3 is TGTGCCAGCAGCGAGCCGGGACAGGGGGAGTATGGCTACACCTTC.

The chain recombines TRBV27 with TRBJ2-7; no firm D call. The germline V and J ends were trimmed by 7 bases and 5 bases, with 15 bases remaining between them. The CDR3 totals 13 residues. Germline V gives CDR1 MNHEY, CDR2 SMNVEV (reference sequence). CDR3 in amino acids: CASTFLGSNEQYF. The CDR3 DNA follows: TGTGCCAGCACTTTTCTCGGGTCTAACGAGCAGTACTTC.

The J gene is TRBJ2-1, the V gene TRBV27, with D perhaps TRBD1 (5 bases). The CDR3 covers 17 residues. The germline V and J ends were trimmed by 6 bases and 8 bases, with 26 bases remaining between them. Per the germline V gene, CDR1 is MNHEY and CDR2 is SMNVEV (reference sequence). The CDR3 protein is CASSSHSDTRSKDEQFF. CDR3 in DNA: TGTGCCAGCAGCTCCCACTCGGACACCCGGTCGAAGGATGAGCAGTTCTTC.

V and J are TRBV27 and TRBJ2-3, with 7 positions matching TRBD2. Germline trimming cut 8 bases from V and 0 bases from J; bases unmatched to any gene: 2. Germline V gene sequence: CDR1 MNHEY, CDR2 SMNVEV (reference sequence). CDR3 length: 13 amino acids. This CDR3 is CASRDYSTDTQYF. The CDR3 DNA reads as TGTGCCAGCCGGGACTACAGCACAGATACGCAGTATTTT.

This rearrangement joins TRBV4-1 to TRBJ2-6; D remains ambiguous. The V gene's germline CDR1 is MGHRA and CDR2 YSYEKL. The CDR3 extends over 17 amino acids. V was trimmed by 1 base and J by 0 bases, leaving 10 bases between them. The CDR3 DNA follows: TGCGCCAGCAGCCAAGGACTCAAAGCCTCTGGGGCCAACGTCCTGACTTTC. Translation: CASSQGLKASGANVLTF.